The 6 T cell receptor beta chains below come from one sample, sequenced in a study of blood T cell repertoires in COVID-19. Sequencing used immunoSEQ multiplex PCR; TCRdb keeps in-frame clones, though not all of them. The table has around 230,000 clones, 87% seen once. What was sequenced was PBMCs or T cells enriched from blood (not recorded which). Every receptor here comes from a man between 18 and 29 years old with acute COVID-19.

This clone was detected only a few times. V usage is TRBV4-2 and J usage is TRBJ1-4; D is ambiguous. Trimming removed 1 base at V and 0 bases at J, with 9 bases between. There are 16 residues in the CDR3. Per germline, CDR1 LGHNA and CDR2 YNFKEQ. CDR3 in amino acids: CASSQVNSATNEKLFF. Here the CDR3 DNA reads TGTGCCAGCAGCCAAGTTAACAGTGCAACTAATGAAAAACTGTTTTTT.

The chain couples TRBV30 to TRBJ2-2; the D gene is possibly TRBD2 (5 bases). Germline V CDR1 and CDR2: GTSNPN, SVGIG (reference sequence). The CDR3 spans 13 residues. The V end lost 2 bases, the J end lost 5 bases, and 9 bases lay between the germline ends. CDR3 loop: CAWSLSGTGELFF. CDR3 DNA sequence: TGTGCCTGGAGTCTCTCGGGGACCGGGGAGCTGTTTTTT.

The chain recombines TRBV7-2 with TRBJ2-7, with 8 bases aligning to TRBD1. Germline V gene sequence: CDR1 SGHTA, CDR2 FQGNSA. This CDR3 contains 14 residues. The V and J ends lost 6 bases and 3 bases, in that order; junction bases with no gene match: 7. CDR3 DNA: TGTGCCAGCAGGGGGGTAGACAGGGGCTACGAGCAGTACTTC. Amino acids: CASRGVDRGYEQYF.

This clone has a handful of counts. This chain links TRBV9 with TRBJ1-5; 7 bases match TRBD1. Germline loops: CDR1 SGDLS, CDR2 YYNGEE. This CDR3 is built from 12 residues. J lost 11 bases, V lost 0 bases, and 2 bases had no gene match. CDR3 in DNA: TGTGCCAGCAGCGTAGCAGGGGGGACCCAGCATTTT. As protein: CASSVAGGTQHF.

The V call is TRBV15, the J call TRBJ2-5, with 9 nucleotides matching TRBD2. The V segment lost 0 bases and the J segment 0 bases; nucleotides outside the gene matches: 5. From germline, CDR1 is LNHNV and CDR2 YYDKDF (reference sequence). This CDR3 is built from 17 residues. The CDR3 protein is CATSREGTSGYQETQYF. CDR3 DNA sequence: TGTGCCACCAGCAGAGAGGGCACTAGCGGGTACCAAGAGACCCAGTACTTC.

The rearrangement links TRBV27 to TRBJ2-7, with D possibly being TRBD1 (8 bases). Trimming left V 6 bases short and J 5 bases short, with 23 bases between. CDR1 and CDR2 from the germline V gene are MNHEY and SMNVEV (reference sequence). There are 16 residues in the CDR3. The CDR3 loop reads CASSPRQGREGNEQYF. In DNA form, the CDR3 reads TGTGCCAGCAGCCCCCGACAGGGGAGGGAAGGGAACGAGCAGTACTTC.